This T cell receptor beta chain was sequenced in a study of PD-1 blockade in classical Hodgkin lymphoma. Study-level background: Nivolumab dosed at 3 mg/kg went to patients intravenously every 2 weeks.

Generated by immunoSEQ multiplex PCR, the TCRdb table keeps only in-frame clones and is missing some. The sample yields around 44,000 clones, 85% to 90% seen once. Patients all relapsed after autologous stem cell transplantation, and there was variation in brentuximab vedotin exposure. The germline V gene has CDR1 DFQATT and CDR2 SNEGSKA (reference sequence). Trimming shortened V by 6 bases and J by 6 bases, and 8 bases separated the two germline ends. The CDR3 sequence is 10 residues long. The starting material was peripheral blood mononuclear cells (PBMCs), obtained before the second cycle of nivolumab. This sequence originates from a human donor with classical Hodgkin lymphoma. The chain is built from TRBV20-1 and TRBJ1-2; no reliable D call. The CDR3 DNA is TGCAGTGCCCCAGCTGATGGCTACACCTTC. Its protein product is CSAPADGYTF.